This TCR beta chain emerged from a study of shared clonotypes between healthy human individuals. General study findings and limits: Blood was the only sampled material, and tissue repertoires likely differ.

V dropped 6 bases and J dropped 1 base, with 6 bases sitting between them. Germline CDR1 reads SEHNR; CDR2 reads FQNEAQ (reference sequence). The CDR3 spans 12 residues. With respect to this clone: Its antigen remains unidentified.

Profiled with immunoSEQ multiplex PCR; TCRdb holds only in-frame clones, not every one. Of over 700,000 clones listed, 55% to 80% were seen once; the top ten hold about 1.7%. V gene TRBV7-9 combines with J gene TRBJ1-1; D is unclear. This clonotype was sampled from a woman aged 30 to 39 in good health. The material sequenced was memory CD4+ T cells sorted from blood. The subset here: CD45RA-negative fraction. The CDR3 sequence is CASRGRNTEAFF. The CDR3 coding sequence is TGTGCCAGCAGGGGGAGGAACACTGAAGCTTTCTTT.